This T cell receptor beta chain was captured in a study of PD-L1 blockade in urothelial cancer. Study background: Males with bladder-origin urothelial cancer constituted about 90% of the roughly 30 patients. In terms of prior chemotherapy, patients had received 0 to 3 regimens. Samples of blood were analyzed 3 weeks (second dose) and 6 weeks after treatment start.

Documented time point: pretreatment peripheral blood. Patients had urothelial carcinoma that was locally advanced or metastatic. Profiling relied on immunoSEQ multiplex PCR, and the TCRdb table lists in-frame clones only, not all of them. This sample has around 130,000 clones, with around 84% found just once. Trimming left V 4 bases short and J 3 bases short, with 11 bases between. This CDR3 contains 14 residues. Germline values: CDR1 SGDLS, CDR2 YYNGEE. The receptor comes from a man in his forties or fifties with urothelial cancer. The genes are TRBV9 and TRBJ2-1, with D maybe TRBD1 (6 bases). Sequenced material: PBMCs, taken around atezolizumab (anti-PD-L1) treatment. CDR3 coding DNA: TGTGCCAGCAGCTTTTCGGACAGCTACAATGAGCAGTTCTTC. It codes for CASSFSDSYNEQFF.